The clone carrying this TCR beta chain turned up a few times. Its matching antigen is unknown. The time point is: late sampling 161 to 241 days after vaccination in a few convalescent patients. Treatment described: roughly 10-day PBMC culture with coronavirus spike peptide pools or control peptides (ViraFEST assay). The data stem from a study of vaccination and CD4 T cells after COVID-19. Study summary: The study enrolled six male and four female convalescents, two of whom were Hispanic. The stimulating agents, overlapping spike peptides, came from SARS-CoV-2, HCoV-NL63, HCoV-OC43 and HCoV-229E.

The CDR3 is 14 residues long. V trimming: 1 base; J trimming: 3 bases; junction bases outside the gene matches: 3. Germline loops: CDR1 DFQATT, CDR2 SNEGSKA (reference sequence). With the Oncomine TCR Beta short-read assay, DNA from cultured CD4+ T cells was sequenced. One entry per CDR3 protein, called by TCRdb with MiXCR from the PCR reads. Of about 15,000 distinct CDR3 sequences in the sample, over 45% are singletons; the top ten hold about 19%. Study-wide results and limits: Convalescent patients had a median roughly 87% of reactive clones appearing only post-vaccination.

This chain uses TRBV20-1 with TRBJ1-2; 9 positions match TRBD1. The source is a human donor who had recovered from COVID-19. The specimen comprised CD4+ T cells from blood, cultured in vitro, sampled about 7 months after SARS-CoV-2 vaccination. The CDR3: CSARGDRDHYGYTF. The CDR3 bases are TGCAGTGCTAGAGGGGACAGGGACCACTATGGCTACACCTTC.